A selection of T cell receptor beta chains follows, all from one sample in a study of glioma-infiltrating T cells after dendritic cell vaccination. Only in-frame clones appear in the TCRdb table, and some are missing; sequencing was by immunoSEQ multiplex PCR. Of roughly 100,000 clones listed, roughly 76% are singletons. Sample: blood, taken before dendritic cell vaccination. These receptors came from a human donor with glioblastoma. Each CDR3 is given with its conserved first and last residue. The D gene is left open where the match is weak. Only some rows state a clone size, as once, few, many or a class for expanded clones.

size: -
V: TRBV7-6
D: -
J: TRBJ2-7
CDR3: CASSRTGWYEQYF
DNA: TGTGCCAGCAGCCGTACAGGGTGGTACGAGCAGTACTTC

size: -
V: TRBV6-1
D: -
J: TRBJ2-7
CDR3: CASRDRRSGSYEQYF
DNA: TGTGCCAGCAGAGACAGACGGTCCGGCTCCTACGAGCAGTACTTC

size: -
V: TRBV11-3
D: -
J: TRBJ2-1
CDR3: CASSRQTGTYYNEQFF
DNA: TGTGCCAGCAGCAGGCAGACAGGGACTTACTACAATGAGCAGTTCTTC

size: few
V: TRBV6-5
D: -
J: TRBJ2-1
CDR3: CASRPTREAYNEQFF
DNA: TGTGCCAGCAGACCCACGAGGGAGGCCTACAATGAGCAGTTCTTC

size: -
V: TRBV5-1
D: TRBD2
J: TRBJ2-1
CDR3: CASSFSGGTYNEQFF
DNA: TGCGCCAGCAGCTTCAGCGGGGGGACCTACAATGAGCAGTTCTTC

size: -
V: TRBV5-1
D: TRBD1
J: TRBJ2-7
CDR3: CASSLEQGYYEQYF
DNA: TGCGCCAGCAGCTTGGAACAGGGGTACTACGAGCAGTACTTC

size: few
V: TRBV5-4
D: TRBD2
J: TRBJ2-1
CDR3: CASSLARSSGGGAEQFF
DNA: TGTGCCAGCAGCTTGGCCAGGAGTAGCGGGGGGGGTGCTGAGCAGTTCTTC

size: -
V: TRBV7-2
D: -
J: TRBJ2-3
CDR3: CASREVDTQYF
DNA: TGTGCCAGCAGAGAGGTAGATACGCAGTATTTT

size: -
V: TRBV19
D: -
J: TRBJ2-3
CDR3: CASSIERGAGDTQYF
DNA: TGTGCCAGTAGTATCGAACGGGGGGCAGGGGATACGCAGTATTTT

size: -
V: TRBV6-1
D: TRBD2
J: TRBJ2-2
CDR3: CASSEPPGGGTGELFF
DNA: TGTGCCAGCAGTGAACCTCCGGGGGGAGGGACCGGGGAGCTGTTTTTT

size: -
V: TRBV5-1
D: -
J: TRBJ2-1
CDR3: CASSLELRGGGNEQFF
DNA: TGCGCCAGCAGCTTGGAATTGAGGGGGGGCGGGAATGAGCAGTTCTTC

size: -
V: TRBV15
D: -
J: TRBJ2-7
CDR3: CATSRDGGRGYAYEQYF
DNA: TGTGCCACCAGCAGAGATGGGGGGCGGGGGTACGCCTACGAGCAGTACTTC

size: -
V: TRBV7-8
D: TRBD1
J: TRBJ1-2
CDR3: CASSASRGNVYGYTF
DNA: TGTGCCAGCAGCGCATCCAGGGGGAACGTCTATGGCTACACCTTC

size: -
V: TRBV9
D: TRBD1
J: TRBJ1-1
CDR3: CASSVGTGATEAFF
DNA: TGTGCCAGCAGCGTTGGGACAGGGGCGACTGAAGCTTTCTTT

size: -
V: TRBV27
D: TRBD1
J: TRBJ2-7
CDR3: CASSTHPGQGAAWQYF
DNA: TGTGCCAGCAGTACCCACCCGGGACAGGGGGCGGCGTGGCAGTACTTC

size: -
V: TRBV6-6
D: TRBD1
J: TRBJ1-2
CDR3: CASMQGAGGYTF
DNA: TGTGCCAGCATGCAGGGGGCGGGTGGCTACACCTTC

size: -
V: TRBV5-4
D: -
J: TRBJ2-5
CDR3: CASSPQLGALETQYF
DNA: TGTGCCAGCAGCCCCCAACTCGGTGCTTTAGAGACCCAGTACTTC

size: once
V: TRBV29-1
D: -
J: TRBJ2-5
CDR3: CSGRTVEYQETQYF
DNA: TGCAGTGGAAGGACAGTCGAATACCAAGAGACCCAGTACTTC

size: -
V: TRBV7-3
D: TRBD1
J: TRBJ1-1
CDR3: CASSLNRGATEAFF
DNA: TGTGCCAGCAGCTTAAACAGGGGTGCCACTGAAGCTTTCTTT

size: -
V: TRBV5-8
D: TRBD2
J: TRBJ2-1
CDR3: CASSFSGGGYNEQFF
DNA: TGTGCCAGCAGCTTTAGCGGGGGGGGCTACAATGAGCAGTTCTTC

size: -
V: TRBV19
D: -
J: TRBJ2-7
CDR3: CASSIGRDSSYEQYF
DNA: TGTGCCAGTAGTATAGGGAGAGATAGCTCCTACGAGCAGTACTTC

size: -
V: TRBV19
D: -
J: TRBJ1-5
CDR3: CASTQVFGQPQHF
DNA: TGTGCCAGTACCCAGGTGTTTGGTCAGCCCCAGCATTTT

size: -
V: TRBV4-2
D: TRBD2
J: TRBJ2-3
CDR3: CASSPGTSGGANTQYF
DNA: TGTGCCAGCAGCCCAGGGACTAGCGGGGGGGCGAATACGCAGTATTTT

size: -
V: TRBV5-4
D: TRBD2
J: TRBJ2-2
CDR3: CASSLRLAGNTGELFF
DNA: TGTGCCAGCAGCCTACGACTAGCGGGGAACACCGGGGAGCTGTTTTTT

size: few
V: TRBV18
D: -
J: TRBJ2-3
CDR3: CASSYGVGSTDTQYF
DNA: TGTGCCAGCTCGTACGGGGTCGGGAGCACAGATACGCAGTATTTT

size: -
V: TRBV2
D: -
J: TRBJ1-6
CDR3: CASQGIHNSPLHF
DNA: TGTGCCAGCCAGGGGATTCATAATTCACCCCTCCACTTT

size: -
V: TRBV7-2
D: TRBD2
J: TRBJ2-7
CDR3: CASSLHGGAPEQYF
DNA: TGTGCCAGCAGCTTACACGGGGGGGCACCCGAGCAGTACTTC

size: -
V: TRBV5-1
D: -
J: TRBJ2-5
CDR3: CASSLGYLQETQYF
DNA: TGCGCCAGCAGCTTGGGCTATCTCCAAGAGACCCAGTACTTC

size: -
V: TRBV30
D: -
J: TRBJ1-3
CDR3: CAWSLLESHSGNTIYF
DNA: TGTGCCTGGAGTCTCTTAGAGTCCCACTCTGGAAACACCATATATTTT

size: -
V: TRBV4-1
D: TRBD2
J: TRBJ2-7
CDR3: CASSSAGERGVYEQYF
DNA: TGCGCCAGCAGTTCAGCCGGCGAGCGGGGTGTGTACGAGCAGTACTTC

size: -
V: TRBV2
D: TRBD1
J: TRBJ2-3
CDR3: CASRRRDRSTDTQYF
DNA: TGTGCCAGCAGACGCCGGGACAGGAGCACAGATACGCAGTATTTT

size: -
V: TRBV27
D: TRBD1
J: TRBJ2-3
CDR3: CASSPGTGAPYRDTQYF
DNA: TGTGCCAGCAGTCCAGGGACAGGGGCCCCTTACCGTGATACGCAGTATTTT

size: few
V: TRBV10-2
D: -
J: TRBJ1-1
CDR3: CASSGRRNTEAFF
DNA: TGCGCCAGCAGCGGGAGGAGGAACACTGAAGCTTTCTTT

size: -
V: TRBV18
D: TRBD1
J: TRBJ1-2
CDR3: CASSLDRIANYGYTF
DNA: TGTGCCAGCTCACTGGACAGGATCGCTAACTATGGCTACACCTTC

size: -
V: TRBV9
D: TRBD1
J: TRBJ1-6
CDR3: CASSADRDNSPLHF
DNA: TGTGCCAGCAGCGCGGACAGGGATAATTCACCCCTCCACTTT

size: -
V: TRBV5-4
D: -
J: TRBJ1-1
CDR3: CASRWGRGATGTEAFF
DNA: TGTGCCAGCAGATGGGGTCGGGGGGCCACAGGGACTGAAGCTTTCTTT

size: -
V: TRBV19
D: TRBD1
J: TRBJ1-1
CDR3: CASSPDRANTEAFF
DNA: TGTGCCAGTAGTCCGGACAGGGCGAACACTGAAGCTTTCTTT

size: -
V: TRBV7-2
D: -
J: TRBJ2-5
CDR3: CASSLEGRSQETQYF
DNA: TGTGCCAGCAGCTTAGAGGGGCGTTCTCAAGAGACCCAGTACTTC

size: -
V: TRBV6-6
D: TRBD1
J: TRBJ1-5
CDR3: CASSFRDRNQPQHF
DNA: TGTGCCAGCAGTTTCCGGGACAGAAATCAGCCCCAGCATTTT

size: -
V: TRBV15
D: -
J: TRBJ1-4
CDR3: CATSRDRVWLAEKLFF
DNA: TGTGCCACCAGCAGAGATCGTGTATGGCTTGCTGAAAAACTGTTTTTT

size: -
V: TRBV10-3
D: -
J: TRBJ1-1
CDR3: CATRGRATNTEAFF
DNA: TGTGCCACCCGGGGGAGGGCAACGAACACTGAAGCTTTCTTT

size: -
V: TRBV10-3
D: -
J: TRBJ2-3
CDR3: CAISVPRVGGLSTDTQYF
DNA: TGTGCCATCAGTGTCCCCCGGGTTGGAGGGCTCAGCACAGATACGCAGTATTTT

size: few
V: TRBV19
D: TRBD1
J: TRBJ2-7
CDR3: CASRTSGTGFYEQYF
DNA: TGTGCCAGTAGAACCTCCGGGACAGGGTTCTACGAGCAGTACTTC

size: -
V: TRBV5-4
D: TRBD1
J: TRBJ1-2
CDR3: CASSLTGVGGYTF
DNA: TGTGCCAGCAGCTTGACAGGGGTGGGTGGCTACACCTTC

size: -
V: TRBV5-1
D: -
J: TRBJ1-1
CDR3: CASSLTGTMNTEAFF
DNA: TGCGCCAGCAGCTTAACAGGGACCATGAACACTGAAGCTTTCTTT

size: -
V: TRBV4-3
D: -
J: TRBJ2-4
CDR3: CASSQAGQNIQYF
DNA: TGCGCCAGCAGCCAGGCGGGACAAAACATTCAGTACTTC

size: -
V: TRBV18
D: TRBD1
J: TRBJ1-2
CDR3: CASSPGTGVTYGYTF
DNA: TGTGCCAGCTCACCGGGGACAGGGGTCACCTATGGCTACACCTTC

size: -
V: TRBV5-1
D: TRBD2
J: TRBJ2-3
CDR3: CASTRRGGLDTDTQYF
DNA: TGCGCCAGCACTCGACGGGGGGGCTTGGACACAGATACGCAGTATTTT

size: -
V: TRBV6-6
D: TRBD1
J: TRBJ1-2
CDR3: CASSYPPGQATYGYTF
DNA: TGTGCCAGCAGTTACCCTCCGGGACAGGCAACTTATGGCTACACCTTC

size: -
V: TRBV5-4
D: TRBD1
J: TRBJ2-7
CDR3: CASSLGGDSYEQYF
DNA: TGTGCCAGCAGCTTGGGAGGGGACAGCTACGAGCAGTACTTC

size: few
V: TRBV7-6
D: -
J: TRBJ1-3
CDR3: CASSPLEGAQGNTIYF
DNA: TGTGCCAGCAGCCCGCTTGAAGGGGCACAAGGAAACACCATATATTTT

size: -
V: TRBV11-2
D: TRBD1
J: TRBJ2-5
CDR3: CASSPAGTGGETQYF
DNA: TGTGCCAGCAGCCCGGCCGGGACAGGGGGAGAGACCCAGTACTTC